Listed below are T cell receptor beta chains from one sample, sequenced in a study of T-cell reconstitution after alpha-beta-depleted transplantation in children. Using its own MiXCR run on the PCR reads, TCRdb lists one record per CDR3 protein. The top ten hold under 6% of the sample, which has some 830,000 distinct CDR3 sequences, about 15% seen once. Sequencing used PBMCs, mostly from graft donor cells, obtained 360 days after TCRalphabeta/CD19-depleted stem cell transplant. These receptors were obtained from a male patient younger than 18 who had a stem cell transplant for acute lymphoblastic leukemia, so the T cells may come from the graft donor. CDR3s include the opening cysteine and the closing phenylalanine or tryptophan. Fields, in order: D gene, V gene, clone size, J gene, CDR3 DNA, CDR3 protein. A D gene is named only where the DNA matches it firmly. Size is omitted from some rows. Given values are once, few, many or a class for expanded clones.

TRBD2,TRBV20-1,few,TRBJ2-3,TGCAGTGCTAGACTCCCTATGAGCGGGGTGGGGACAGATACGCAGTATTTT,CSARLPMSGVGTDTQYF
-,TRBV12-5,few,TRBJ1-5,TGTGCTAGTGGTTTGGTACGAGGTTTTCCCAATCAGCCCCAGCATTTT,CASGLVRGFPNQPQHF
-,TRBV15,-,TRBJ1-4,TGTGCCACCAGCAGGGAAGGGTTTGGGGAAAAACTGTTTTTT,CATSREGFGEKLFF
TRBD1,TRBV7-8,many,TRBJ2-3,TGTGCCAGCAGCCGCGCGGGTGGGACAGACACAGATACGCAGTATTTT,CASSRAGGTDTDTQYF
TRBD1,TRBV27,-,TRBJ2-2,TGTGCCAGCAGTTCCAGGGGGCTCGCCGGGGAGCTGTTTTTT,CASSSRGLAGELFF
TRBD1,TRBV9,-,TRBJ2-1,TGTGCCAGCAGCGCCAATTCGGCGACAGGGGACTACAATGAGCAGTTCTTC,CASSANSATGDYNEQFF
-,TRBV28,-,TRBJ1-5,TGTGCCAGCAGTTTACCTAACAGGAATAGCAATCAGCCCCAGCATTTT,CASSLPNRNSNQPQHF
-,TRBV9,few,TRBJ2-7,TGTGCCAGCAGCGTAGCGGGATCCGCTCGTGAGCAGTACTTC,CASSVAGSAREQYF
-,TRBV12-3/TRBV12-4,few,TRBJ2-7,TGTGCCAGCAGTCTATGGGGCAGGGATCCTACCTACGAGCAGTACTTC,CASSLWGRDPTYEQYF
TRBD2,TRBV10-3,-,TRBJ2-1,TGTGCCATCAGTCCCGATAAGGGACTAGCGGAAAATGAGCAGTTCTTC,CAISPDKGLAENEQFF
-,TRBV14,many,TRBJ2-7,TGTGCCAGCAGCCAAGGTCCCTACGAGCAGTACTTC,CASSQGPYEQYF
TRBD2,TRBV20-1,many,TRBJ2-7,TGCAGTGCTAGACTAGCGGGGGACGAGCAGTACTTC,CSARLAGDEQYF
-,TRBV6-4,-,TRBJ1-4,TGTGCCAGCAGTGTAACAGCAACTAATGAAAAACTGTTTTTT,CASSVTATNEKLFF
TRBD2,TRBV29-1,few,TRBJ2-7,TGCAGCGTTAGGACTAGCGGTTACTACGAGCAGTACTTC,CSVRTSGYYEQYF
-,TRBV15,-,TRBJ2-1,TGTGCCACCAGCCCCGGGAGAAGATACAATGAGCAGTTCTTC,CATSPGRRYNEQFF
TRBD2,TRBV4-1,-,TRBJ2-1,TGCGCCAGCAGCCTCAGACTAGCGGGAGGGCCTAATGAGCAGTTCTTC,CASSLRLAGGPNEQFF
TRBD2,TRBV2,-,TRBJ2-7,TGTGCCAGCAGGTTAGCGGGAGTAACGGAGCAGTACTTC,CASRLAGVTEQYF
-,TRBV2,many,TRBJ2-1,TGTGCCAGCAGTGTATCCAGGGAAAGAAATGAGCAGTTCTTC,CASSVSRERNEQFF
-,TRBV7-8,few,TRBJ2-5,TGTGCCAGCAGCCCCAGCCCGGGCTGGTTGGAGACCCAGTACTTC,CASSPSPGWLETQYF
-,TRBV18,few,TRBJ2-3,TGTGCCAGCTCAGGACAGAGCTACACAGATACGCAGTATTTT,CASSGQSYTDTQYF
TRBD2,TRBV11-2,few,TRBJ2-1,TGTGCCAGCAGCTATACTAGCGGGATGAACAATGAGCAGTTCTTC,CASSYTSGMNNEQFF
-,TRBV5-1,-,TRBJ2-2,TGCGCCAGCATCCCAAGTTATCCCGGGGAGCTGTTTTTT,CASIPSYPGELFF
-,TRBV4-1,many,TRBJ2-2,TGCGCCAGCAGCCAAGGAGGGACCCTCACCGGGGAGCTGTTTTTT,CASSQGGTLTGELFF
TRBD2,TRBV5-5,-,TRBJ2-3,TGTGCCAGCAGCGCGGGAGTTAGCACAGATACGCAGTATTTT,CASSAGVSTDTQYF
TRBD1,TRBV5-1,-,TRBJ2-2,TGCGCCAGCAGCTTGGATTTAGGGACAGGAGGCACCGGGGAGCTGTTTTTT,CASSLDLGTGGTGELFF
TRBD2,TRBV7-9,-,TRBJ2-7,TGTGCCAGCAAGTTGAGCGGGAATGAATACGAGCAGTACTTC,CASKLSGNEYEQYF
-,TRBV25-1,-,TRBJ2-6,TGTGCCAGCTTTGGCCCCGGCGGCTCTGGGGCCAACGTCCTGACTTTC,CASFGPGGSGANVLTF
TRBD1,TRBV6-1,-,TRBJ1-5,TGTGCCAGCAGTGGACAGGGCTTCAATCAGCCCCAGCATTTT,CASSGQGFNQPQHF
-,TRBV20-1,many,TRBJ2-5,TGCAGTGCTAGCCCGCGACTGGGGGGGACCCAGTACTTC,CSASPRLGGTQYF
TRBD2,TRBV12-3/TRBV12-4,many,TRBJ2-7,TGTGCCAGCAGTTTTTCGGCGGGAGGTCTCGAGCAGTACTTC,CASSFSAGGLEQYF
-,TRBV20-1,-,TRBJ2-7,TGCAGTGGGGCGGGATCTCGCTACGAGCAGTACTTC,CSGAGSRYEQYF
-,TRBV11-1,-,TRBJ1-1,TGTGCCAGCAGCTCTTGGGCCTGGGGCACTGAAGCTTTCTTT,CASSSWAWGTEAFF
-,TRBV14,few,TRBJ2-7,TGTGCCAGCAGCCACACCTCCGACGAGCAGTACTTC,CASSHTSDEQYF
TRBD2,TRBV12-3/TRBV12-4,few,TRBJ2-1,TGTGCCAGCAGTACTGGACTAGCGGGAGTTTACAATGAGCAGTTCTTC,CASSTGLAGVYNEQFF
-,TRBV6-2/TRBV6-3,-,TRBJ1-5,TGTGCCAGCAGTTATTTCAAATGGGCCCAGCATTTT,CASSYFKWAQHF
TRBD2,TRBV3-1,once,TRBJ2-3,TGTGCCAGCAGCCAAGATAGGGCGGGAGCCCCAGATACGCAGTATTTT,CASSQDRAGAPDTQYF
-,TRBV27,-,TRBJ2-1,TGTGCCAGCAGTTTATATTACCAAATATACAGGCCAAGCTCCTACAATGAGCAGTTCTTC,CASSLYYQIYRPSSYNEQFF
TRBD2,TRBV20-1,few,TRBJ2-5,TGCAGTGTTAAAGCGGGAGGATTGGGAGAGACCCAGTACTTC,CSVKAGGLGETQYF
-,TRBV27,many,TRBJ1-5,TGTGCCAGCAGCCTTAATCCCAGCAATCAGCCCCAGCATTTT,CASSLNPSNQPQHF
-,TRBV6-2/TRBV6-3,few,TRBJ2-3,TGTGCCAGCACTCGTCGCGGAGATACGCAGTATTTT,CASTRRGDTQYF
-,TRBV5-1,few,TRBJ1-1,TGCGCCAGCAGCTTGGAACCCGTGGACACTGAAGCTTTCTTT,CASSLEPVDTEAFF
-,TRBV29-1,few,TRBJ2-7,TGCAGCGTTACTACCGGGGCCAGCCTTCAGTACTTC,CSVTTGASLQYF
TRBD1,TRBV24-1,few,TRBJ2-2,TGTGCCACCAGTGCCCATGATACAGGGGCCGGGGAGCTGTTTTTT,CATSAHDTGAGELFF
TRBD1,TRBV12-3/TRBV12-4,many,TRBJ2-5,TGTGCCAGCTCTAGGACAGGGCGGGGAGAGACCCAGTACTTC,CASSRTGRGETQYF
TRBD2,TRBV5-6,-,TRBJ2-1,TGTGCCAGCAGCTTGGCCTGGGGGGGGGGCAATGAGCAGTTCTTC,CASSLAWGGGNEQFF
-,TRBV29-1,-,TRBJ1-3,TGCAGCGTTAAGGACAGAAGAAACACCATATATTTT,CSVKDRRNTIYF
TRBD2,TRBV20-1,-,TRBJ2-7,TGCAGTGCTCTCCGTGGCGGGAGTTTAGGGGAGCAGTACTTC,CSALRGGSLGEQYF
-,TRBV12-3/TRBV12-4,few,TRBJ1-4,TGTGCCAGCACAGCCCCAAACAATGAAAAACTGTTTTTT,CASTAPNNEKLFF
-,TRBV4-1,-,TRBJ2-7,TGCGCCAGCAGCCAAACTCCACTATCTGGCCCAACATTGCAGTACTTC,CASSQTPLSGPTLQYF
TRBD1,TRBV12-3/TRBV12-4,-,TRBJ2-5,TGTGCCAGCAGTGGACAGGGGGTCGGGGAGACCCAGTACTTC,CASSGQGVGETQYF
TRBD2,TRBV20-1,many,TRBJ2-2,TGCAGTGCAACCCTCCCCCGGGGGGGGCCCGGGGAGCTGTTTTTT,CSATLPRGGPGELFF
TRBD1,TRBV11-2,few,TRBJ1-5,TGTGCCAGCAGCCTACAGGGGACTTCGAATCAGCCCCAGCATTTT,CASSLQGTSNQPQHF
TRBD1,TRBV5-5,few,TRBJ2-4,TGTGCCAGCGGACAGGGCCTCAAAAACATTCAGTACTTC,CASGQGLKNIQYF
-,TRBV12-3/TRBV12-4,many,TRBJ1-1,TGTGCCAGCACCCACCAGTTAGGGGAGGGCACTGAAGCTTTCTTT,CASTHQLGEGTEAFF
TRBD2,TRBV6-5,few,TRBJ2-3,TGTGCCAGCAGTCACTCCCAAGCGGGAGCCTACACAGATACGCAGTATTTT,CASSHSQAGAYTDTQYF
TRBD1,TRBV7-8,few,TRBJ2-7,TGTGCCAGCAGCTCCATTCCCGGGACAGGGTTTTCCTACGAGCAGTACTTC,CASSSIPGTGFSYEQYF
-,TRBV7-2,-,TRBJ2-2,TGTGCCAGCAGCCCAAGAGGGGGGGTTAACACCGGGGAGCTGTTTTTT,CASSPRGGVNTGELFF
TRBD2,TRBV27,-,TRBJ2-7,TGTGCCAGCAGTCTCTATAGCGGGCAGACCCCCTACGAGCAGTACTTC,CASSLYSGQTPYEQYF
TRBD2,TRBV5-1,few,TRBJ2-1,TGCGCCAGCAGCTTTCGCGGGGGGGCCTACAATGAGCAGTTCTTC,CASSFRGGAYNEQFF